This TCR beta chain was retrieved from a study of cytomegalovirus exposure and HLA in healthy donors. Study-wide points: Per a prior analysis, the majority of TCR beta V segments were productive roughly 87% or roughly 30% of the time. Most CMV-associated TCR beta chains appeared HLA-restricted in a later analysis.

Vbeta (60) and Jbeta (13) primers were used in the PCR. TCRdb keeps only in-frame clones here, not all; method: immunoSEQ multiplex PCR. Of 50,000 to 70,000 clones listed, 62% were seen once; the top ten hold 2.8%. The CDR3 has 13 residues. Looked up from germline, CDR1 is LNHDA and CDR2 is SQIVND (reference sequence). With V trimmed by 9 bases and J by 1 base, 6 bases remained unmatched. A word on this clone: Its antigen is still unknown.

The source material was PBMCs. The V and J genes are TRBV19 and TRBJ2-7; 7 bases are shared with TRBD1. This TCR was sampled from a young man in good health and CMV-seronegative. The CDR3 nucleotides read TGTGCCAGCTGGGACAGCCTGTCCTACGAGCAGTACTTC. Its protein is CASWDSLSYEQYF.